This TCR beta chain was captured in a study of Tregs in tolerant kidney transplant recipients. About this clone itself: The DNA ends 3 residues before the CDR3 does, and the rest of the CDR3 is filled in from the germline J gene.

Repertoires were generated with immunoSEQ multiplex PCR, while TCRdb's copy carries only in-frame clones and drops some. The sample table includes approximately 52,000 clones. V lost 5 bases and J lost 2; bases outside the gene matches: 3. The germline gives CDR1 MGHRA, CDR2 YSYEKL. The CDR3 covers 15 residues. Sample: CD4+ T cells from blood, taken before the transplant. This clonotype originated in a human donor who received a combined kidney and bone marrow transplant. V usage is TRBV4-1 and J usage is TRBJ2-1; TRBD1 matches at 10 bases. CDR3 DNA (partial): TGCGCCAGCAGCATCGACAGGGGGCCCTACAATGAG. Translating gives CASSIDRGPYNE. The whole CDR3 sequence is CASSIDRGPYNEQFF.